The TCR beta chain under discussion was sequenced for a study of blood T cell repertoires in COVID-19. The CDR3 sequence is 14 residues long. V shed 5 bases, J shed 7 bases, and the junction held 8 bases outside the gene matches. Germline values: CDR1 SGHVS, CDR2 FNYEAQ. Libraries were prepared by immunoSEQ multiplex PCR; TCRdb keeps only in-frame clonotypes and omits some of them. Of about 120,000 clones listed, 85% to 90% are singletons. Sequencing used peripheral blood. V gene TRBV7-6 combines with J gene TRBJ2-3; 8 bases align to TRBD2. The source is a man in his fifties or sixties with acute or convalescent COVID-19. The CDR3 protein is CASSPGLAVNTQYF. The CDR3, as DNA: TGTGCCAGCAGCCCAGGACTAGCAGTAAATACGCAGTATTTT.